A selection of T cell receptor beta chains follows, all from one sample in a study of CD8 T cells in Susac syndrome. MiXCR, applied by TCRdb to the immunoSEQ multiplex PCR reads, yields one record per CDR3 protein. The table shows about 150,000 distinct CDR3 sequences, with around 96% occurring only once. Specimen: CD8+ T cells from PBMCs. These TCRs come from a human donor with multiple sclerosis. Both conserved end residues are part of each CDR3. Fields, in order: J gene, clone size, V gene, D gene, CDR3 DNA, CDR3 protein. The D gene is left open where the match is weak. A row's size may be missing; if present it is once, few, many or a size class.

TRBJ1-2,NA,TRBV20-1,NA,TGCAGTGCTCCTGGCCCAACTTTCCCTGGCTACACCTTC,CSAPGPTFPGYTF
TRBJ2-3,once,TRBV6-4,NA,TGTGCCAGCAGTGACAAAGACACAGATACGCAGTATTTT,CASSDKDTDTQYF
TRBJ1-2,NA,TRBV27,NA,TGTGCCAGCAGTCCAGGCCCCACCGGCTACACCTTC,CASSPGPTGYTF
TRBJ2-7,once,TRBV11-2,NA,TGTGCCAGCAGCTTAGTATCCCGGTACTACGAGCAGTACTTC,CASSLVSRYYEQYF
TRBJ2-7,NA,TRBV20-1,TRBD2,TGCAGTGCTAGAGCTCTAGCGGGGATCTACGAGCAGTACTTC,CSARALAGIYEQYF
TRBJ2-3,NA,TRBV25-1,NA,TGTGCCAGCAGTCCCGGGGGCTTACTTACAGATACGCAGTATTTT,CASSPGGLLTDTQYF
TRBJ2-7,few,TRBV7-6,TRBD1,TGTGCCAGCAGCCGTTCGGGTTCTGGGACAGGGGGATTGTACGAGCAGTACTTC,CASSRSGSGTGGLYEQYF
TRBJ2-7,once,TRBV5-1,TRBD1,TGCGCCAGCAGCTTGGGGACAGGGTACTACGAGCAGTACTTC,CASSLGTGYYEQYF
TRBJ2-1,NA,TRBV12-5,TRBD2,TGTGCTAGTGTGGGGCTAGCGGGAGTCCACAATGAGCAGTTCTTC,CASVGLAGVHNEQFF
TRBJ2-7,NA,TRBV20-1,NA,TGCAGTGCTAGAGTTGGGAGCTCCTACGAGCAGTACTTC,CSARVGSSYEQYF
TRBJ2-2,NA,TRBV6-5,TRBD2,TGTGCCAGCAGTTACGGGCTAGCTGGGGGGGCCGGGGAGCTGTTTTTT,CASSYGLAGGAGELFF
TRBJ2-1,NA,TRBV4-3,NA,TGCGCCAGCAGCCAAGGATCCGGTTCCAATGAGCAGTTCTTC,CASSQGSGSNEQFF
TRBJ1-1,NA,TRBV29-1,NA,TGCAGCGTTGAAGAGGGAAACACTGAAGCTTTCTTT,CSVEEGNTEAFF
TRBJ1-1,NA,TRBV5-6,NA,TGTGCCAGCAGCATCCAGGGTACGCGGTACACTGAAGCTTTCTTT,CASSIQGTRYTEAFF
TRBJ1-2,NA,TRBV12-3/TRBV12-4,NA,TGTGCCAGCAGTGCCGGTGGGAACTATGGCTACACCTTC,CASSAGGNYGYTF
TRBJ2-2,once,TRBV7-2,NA,TGTGCCAGCAGCCCTGACACTACAGGGAGCACCGGGGAGCTGTTTTTT,CASSPDTTGSTGELFF
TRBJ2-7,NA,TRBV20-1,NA,TGCAGTGCGAGACAGGCGGCCTACGAGCAGTACTTC,CSARQAAYEQYF
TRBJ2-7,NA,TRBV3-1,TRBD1,TGTGCCAGCAGCCAAGGGACAGGGGTGTCCTACGAGCAGTACTTC,CASSQGTGVSYEQYF
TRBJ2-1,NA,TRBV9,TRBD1,TGTGCCAGCAGCGATAAGGGGGCCGGCTACAATGAGCAGTTCTTC,CASSDKGAGYNEQFF
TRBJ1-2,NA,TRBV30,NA,TGTGCCTGGAGTGTAGCCCCAGGCCAGGGGATGGATGGCTACACCTTC,CAWSVAPGQGMDGYTF
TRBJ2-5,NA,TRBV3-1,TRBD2,TGTGCCAGCAGCCCCCCTGGGAGGGAGGAGACCCAGTACTTC,CASSPPGREETQYF
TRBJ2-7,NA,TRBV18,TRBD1,TGTGCCAGCTCACCGGAGGACAGGCGCAGCTCCTACGAGCAGTACTTC,CASSPEDRRSSYEQYF
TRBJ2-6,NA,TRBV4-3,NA,TGCGCCAGCAGCCAAGACGGCGGGGTCTCTGGGGCCAACGTCCTGACTTTC,CASSQDGGVSGANVLTF
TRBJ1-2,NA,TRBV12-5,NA,TGTGCTAGTGGTTTGTCCGGGGCGGATGGCTACACCTTC,CASGLSGADGYTF
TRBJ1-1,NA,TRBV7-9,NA,TGTGCCAGCAGCCCTACGATGGACAGTGTGAACACTGAAGCTTTCTTT,CASSPTMDSVNTEAFF
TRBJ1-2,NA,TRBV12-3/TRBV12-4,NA,TGTGCCAGCAGTTTACCTTCGACAGCCAGAGGAGGCTACACCTTC,CASSLPSTARGGYTF
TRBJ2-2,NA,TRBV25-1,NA,TGTGCCAGCAGTACAGGGAAAACCGGGGAGCTGTTTTTT,CASSTGKTGELFF
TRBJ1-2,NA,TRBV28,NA,TGTGCCAGCAGTTTAGAGGGACTAGCTAACTATGGCTACACCTTC,CASSLEGLANYGYTF
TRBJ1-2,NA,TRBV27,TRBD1,TGTGCCAGCAGTTCTAGGTCCCCCGGGACAGGTGGCTACACCTTC,CASSSRSPGTGGYTF
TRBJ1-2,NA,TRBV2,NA,TGTGCCAGTTTGGTCGGGATACCTTATGGCTACACCTTC,CASLVGIPYGYTF
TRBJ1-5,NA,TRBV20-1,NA,TGCAGTGCTAGAGATCACAGGAAAAATCAGCCCCAGCATTTT,CSARDHRKNQPQHF
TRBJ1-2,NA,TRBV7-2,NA,TGTGCCAGCAGCTTTCCGGGGGCAGGCTACACCTTC,CASSFPGAGYTF
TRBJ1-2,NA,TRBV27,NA,TGTGCCAGCAGTACGAGGGACCAGGGCTATGGCTACACCTTC,CASSTRDQGYGYTF
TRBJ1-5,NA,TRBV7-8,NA,TGTGCCAGCAGCCGCGGGACAAGGAATCAGCCCCAGCATTTT,CASSRGTRNQPQHF
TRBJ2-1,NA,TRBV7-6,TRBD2,TGTGCCAGCAGCTCGGCGGGGGGAGCGGATGAGCAGTTCTTC,CASSSAGGADEQFF
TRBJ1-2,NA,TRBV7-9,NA,TGTGCCAGCAGCTTGCCGGTAGCTTATGGCTACACCTTC,CASSLPVAYGYTF
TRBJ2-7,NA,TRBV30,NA,TGTGCCTCCCGCACCTCCTACGAGCAGTACTTC,CASRTSYEQYF
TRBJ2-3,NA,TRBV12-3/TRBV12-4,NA,TGTGCCAGCAGCCCGACTAGTTCGCCGCAGTATTTT,CASSPTSSPQYF
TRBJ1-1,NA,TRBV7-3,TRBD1,TGTGCCAGCAGCTTAAGTACAGGGGCGGAAGCTTTCTTT,CASSLSTGAEAFF
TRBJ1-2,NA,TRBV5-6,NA,TGTGCCAGCAGCCCACGCTATGGCTACACCTTC,CASSPRYGYTF
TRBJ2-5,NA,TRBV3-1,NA,TGTGCCAGCAGCCAAGCCGTCGGGGGGCTGGAGACCCAGTACTTC,CASSQAVGGLETQYF
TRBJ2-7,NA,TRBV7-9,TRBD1,TGTGCCAGCAGCCCCTCGGTGGGACAGGGTTCCTACGAGCAGTACTTC,CASSPSVGQGSYEQYF
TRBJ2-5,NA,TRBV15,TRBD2,TGTGCCACCAGCACACCATTCATAGACCTTAGCGGGGGCCAAGAGACCCAGTACTTC,CATSTPFIDLSGGQETQYF
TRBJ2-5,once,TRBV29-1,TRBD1,TGCAGCGTTGAAGCCCGGGGACAGGGTGTAGGGGAGACCCAGTACTTC,CSVEARGQGVGETQYF
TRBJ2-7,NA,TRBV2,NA,TGTGCCAGCACCAAAACTCGGGACGGCTACGAGCAGTACTTC,CASTKTRDGYEQYF
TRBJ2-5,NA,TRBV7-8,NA,TGTGCCAGCAGCTCCCCTTCGGAGACCCAGTACTTC,CASSSPSETQYF
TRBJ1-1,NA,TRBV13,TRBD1,TGTGCCAGCAGCTCCCCGACAGGGGAGATAGGAGACACTGAAGCTTTCTTT,CASSSPTGEIGDTEAFF
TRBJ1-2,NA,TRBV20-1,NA,TGCAGTGCTAGATCGGGACGGCCGTATGGCTACACCTTC,CSARSGRPYGYTF
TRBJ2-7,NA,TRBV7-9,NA,TGTGCCAGCAGCTTAGCTATGGCGGGGTTCTACGAGCAGTACTTC,CASSLAMAGFYEQYF
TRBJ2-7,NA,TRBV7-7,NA,TGTGCCAGCAGCTCAGGAGTCGGTGGGTTCTACGAGCAGTACTTC,CASSSGVGGFYEQYF
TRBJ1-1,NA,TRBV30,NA,TGTGCCTGGAGCGCCGGGTCGAACACTGAAGCTTTCTTT,CAWSAGSNTEAFF
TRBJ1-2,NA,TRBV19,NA,TGTGCCAGTAGGCTCGTGTCTGAAGGCAACTATGGCTACACCTTC,CASRLVSEGNYGYTF
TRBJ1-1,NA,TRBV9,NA,TGTGCCAGCAGCGTATCCGGGCAGGTTGGCACTGAAGCTTTCTTT,CASSVSGQVGTEAFF